Presented here are 17 T cell receptor beta chains from one specimen sequenced in a study of T cells expressing NK-cell markers. TCRdb reprocessed the 5' RACE reads, keeping one entry per CDR3 protein, no DNA. The listing contains approximately 420,000 distinct CDR3 sequences. The material sequenced was blood T cells: a sorted CD56 or NKG2C T cell subset, CD4+ or CD8+ T cells, or bulk PBMC T cells (not recorded which). The receptors originated from a woman between 45 and 60 years old in good health.

This sequence joins TRBV29-1 and TRBJ2-7; TCRdb's D gene call, TRBD1, goes unchecked for lack of DNA. The CDR3 sequence is 15 residues long. The germline V gene encodes CDR1 SQVTM and CDR2 ANQGSEA. The CDR3 sequence is CSVEVPERSSYEQYF.

The V gene is TRBV29-1, the J gene TRBJ1-1; TCRdb's assignment of TRBD1 cannot be checked, as there is no DNA. CDR1 is SQVTM, CDR2 ANQGSEA, per germline. The CDR3 extends over 13 amino acids. The CDR3 sequence: CSVEDRDRIEAFF.

CDR3 in amino acids: CASSPGWTGVTEAFF. The rearrangement links TRBV3-1 to TRBJ1-1; TCRdb returns TRBD1, unconfirmable since there is no DNA. This CDR3 region has 15 residues. From germline, CDR1 is LGHDT and CDR2 YNNKEL (reference sequence).

This chain links TRBV4-1 with TRBJ1-1. CDR1 and CDR2 (germline): MGHRA, YSYEKL. There are 16 residues in the CDR3. CDR3 protein: CASSQAPWGSGTEAFF.

This rearrangement joins TRBV3-1 to TRBJ2-7; TCRdb outputs TRBD1, but without DNA this stays unchecked. Germline V gene sequence: CDR1 LGHDT, CDR2 YNNKEL (reference sequence). The CDR3 is 14 residues long. CDR3 region: CASSRARRGPEQYF.

J is TRBJ2-2 and V is TRBV6-4; TCRdb returns TRBD1, unconfirmable since there is no DNA. The CDR3 has 14 residues. Germline V gene lookup returns CDR1 MRHNA and CDR2 SNTAGT. This CDR3 is CASSWTVSTGELFF.

V and J are TRBV4-1 and TRBJ2-1; TCRdb's assignment of TRBD2 cannot be checked, as there is no DNA. This CDR3 has 16 residues. Germline CDR1 reads MGHRA; CDR2 reads YSYEKL. CDR3 sequence: CASSPISGKAGNEQFF.

The chain uses TRBV19 and TRBJ2-1; the TCRdb D gene call, TRBD2, has no DNA to confirm it. Germline V gives CDR1 LNHDA, CDR2 SQIVND (reference sequence). The CDR3 contains 16 residues. CDR3 sequence reads: CASSIFVSGSYNEQFF.

V and J are TRBV7-7 and TRBJ2-1; the TCRdb D gene call, TRBD2, has no DNA to confirm it. CDR3 size: 17 residues. In germline, CDR1 is SSHAT, CDR2 FNYEAQ (reference sequence). This CDR3 reads CASSLFTSGSSFNEQFF.

The rearrangement uses TRBV5-1 and TRBJ2-1; absent DNA, TCRdb's TRBD2 call cannot be checked. The CDR3 totals 15 residues. CDR1 is SGHRS, CDR2 YFSETQ, per germline. CDR3 protein: CASSDWGGRDDEQFF.

The chain employs TRBV27 and TRBJ1-4; TCRdb gives TRBD1 as the D gene, but with no DNA this cannot be confirmed. Germline CDR1 reads MNHEY; CDR2 reads SMNVEV (reference sequence). CDR3 length: 15 amino acids. CDR3 sequence: CASSLLWDREQKLFF.

V gene TRBV11-2 combines with J gene TRBJ1-4; the TRBD1 assignment by TCRdb is unverifiable without DNA. Germline lookup yields CDR1 SGHAT and CDR2 FQNNGV. This CDR3 has 16 amino acids. CDR3 region: CASSLVPGGGTEKLFF.

The chain joins TRBV5-1 to TRBJ1-1; TCRdb's assignment of TRBD1 cannot be checked, as there is no DNA. Looked up from germline, CDR1 is SGHRS and CDR2 is YFSETQ. This CDR3 spans 15 amino acids. CDR3 protein: CASSLAGAKGTEAFF. Full variable domain (rest looked up from reference TRBV5-1 and TRBJ1-1): KAGVTQTPRYLIKTRGQQVTLSCSPISGHRSVSWYQQTPGQGLQFLFEYFSETQRNKGNFPGRFSGRQFSNSRSEMNVSTLELGDSALYLCASSLAGAKGTEAFFGQGTRLTVV.

CDR3: CSVAYEQGIDTQYF. This chain uses TRBV29-1 with TRBJ2-3; TCRdb outputs TRBD1, but without DNA this stays unchecked. Germline V gene sequence: CDR1 SQVTM, CDR2 ANQGSEA. The length of the CDR3 is 14 residues.

The chain links TRBV11-2 to TRBJ2-2. CDR1 SGHAT and CDR2 FQNNGV come from the germline V gene. The CDR3 totals 16 residues. The CDR3 sequence is CASSSQAALLTGELFF. Drawing the rest from reference TRBV11-2 and TRBJ2-2, the complete variable domain is EAGVAQSPRYKIIEKRQSVAFWCNPISGHATLYWYQQILGQGPKLLIQFQNNGVVDDSQLPKDRFSAERLKGVDSTLKIQPAKLEDSAVYLCASSSQAALLTGELFFGEGSRLTVL.

The chain links TRBV5-5 to TRBJ2-5; TCRdb's assignment of TRBD1 cannot be checked, as there is no DNA. This CDR3 is built from 15 residues. Germline lookup yields CDR1 SGHKS and CDR2 YYEKEE (reference sequence). The CDR3 sequence: CASSIQQGSIETQYF. Combining the CDR3 with reference TRBV5-5 and TRBJ2-5 gives the whole variable domain DAGVTQSPTHLIKTRGQQVTLRCSPISGHKSVSWYQQVLGQGPQFIFQYYEKEERGRGNFPDRFSARQFPNYSSELNVNALLLGDSALYLCASSIQQGSIETQYFGPGTRLLVL.

The gene calls are TRBV12-3 or TRBV12-4 and TRBJ2-3; there is no DNA to check the TCRdb D call of TRBD1. There are 14 residues in the CDR3. The CDR3 reads CASSGQGLSDTQYF.